These 14 T cell receptor beta chains originate from one sample sequenced in a study of cytomegalovirus exposure and HLA in healthy donors. The PCR was carried out with 60 Vbeta primers and 13 Jbeta primers. Libraries were prepared by immunoSEQ multiplex PCR; TCRdb keeps only in-frame clonotypes and omits some of them. The sample lists approximately 210,000 clones, roughly 80% seen once, with approximately 6.5% in the top ten. Sequencing used PBMCs. All receptors derive from a man aged 35-49 years in good health and CMV-seropositive.

The CDR3 protein is CASSYSSDYYEQYF. The CDR3 DNA sequence: TGTGCCAGCAGTTACTCTAGCGACTACTACGAGCAGTACTTC. The J gene is TRBJ2-7, the V gene TRBV6-5, with D possibly TRBD2 on 5 matching bases. Trimming left V 0 bases short and J 3 bases short, with 9 bases between. The CDR3 sequence is 14 residues long. The germline V gene has CDR1 MNHEY and CDR2 SVGAGI.

The gene calls are TRBV7-3 and TRBJ2-3, with 13 bases matching TRBD2. This CDR3 contains 16 residues. V gave up 1 base and J gave up 3 bases; unmatched junction bases: 1. Germline values: CDR1 SGHTA, CDR2 FQGTGA. CDR3 bases: TGTGCCAGCAGCTTAAGACTAGCGGGAGGAACAGATACGCAGTATTTT. Its translation is CASSLRLAGGTDTQYF.

The chain has TRBV11-3 and TRBJ1-6, with unresolved D. The germline CDR1 and CDR2 sequences are SGHNT and YENEEA. This CDR3 is built from 15 residues. Trimming cost V 1 base and J 3 bases, with 7 bases left between them. CDR3: CASSLGRYYNSPLHF. The CDR3 nucleotides read TGTGCCAGCAGCTTAGGCCGGTACTATAATTCACCCCTCCACTTT.

The V call is TRBV25-1, the J call TRBJ2-3, with D tentatively TRBD2 (6 bases). Germline loops: CDR1 MGHDK, CDR2 SYGVNS. Between the trimmed V and J ends, which lost 4 bases and 13 bases, there was a span of 15 bases. CDR3 length: 12 amino acids. CDR3 bases: TGTGCCAGCAGTGGGGGACTCCCCTTGGAGTATTTT. It is translated as CASSGGLPLEYF. The whole variable domain, filled in from reference TRBV25-1 and TRBJ2-3, reads EADIYQTPRYLVIGTGKKITLECSQTMGHDKMYWYQQDPGMELHLIHYSYGVNSTEKGDLSSESTVSRIRTEHFPLTLESARPSHTSQYLCASSGGLPLEYFGPGTRLTVL.

The J gene is TRBJ1-4, the V gene TRBV11-2, with TRBD1 as a possible D gene (5 bases). V lost 5 bases and J 3 bases, leaving 13 bases between the germline ends. CDR1 SGHAT and CDR2 FQNNGV come from the germline V gene. This CDR3 region has 15 residues. The CDR3 spells CASSRGGGANEKLFF. CDR3 DNA: TGTGCCAGCAGCCGAGGTGGGGGGGCTAATGAAAAACTGTTTTTT. Using reference TRBV11-2 and TRBJ1-4 for the parts outside the CDR3, the full variable domain is EAGVAQSPRYKIIEKRQSVAFWCNPISGHATLYWYQQILGQGPKLLIQFQNNGVVDDSQLPKDRFSAERLKGVDSTLKIQPAKLEDSAVYLCASSRGGGANEKLFFGSGTQLSVL.

This clone was observed a few times. This chain uses TRBV7-6 with TRBJ2-5; D may be TRBD2 (5 bases). Germline V gene sequence: CDR1 SGHVS, CDR2 FNYEAQ. This CDR3 spans 15 amino acids. The ends were cut back, 4 bases at V and 5 bases at J, with 17 bases in the middle. The CDR3 protein is CASSSNSLPGETQYF. CDR3 DNA: TGTGCCAGCAGCTCGAACAGCCTCCCGGGGGAGACCCAGTACTTC.

A single count supports this clone. CDR3 amino acids: CASSPTSGISGANVLTF. The DNA of the CDR3 is TGTGCCAGCTCACCAACGTCCGGGATCTCTGGGGCCAACGTCCTGACTTTC. The chain employs TRBV18 and TRBJ2-6, with D possibly being TRBD2 (5 bases). Germline assignment: CDR1 KGHSH and CDR2 LQKENI. V lost 2 bases and J lost 0, with 11 bases in between. The CDR3 totals 17 residues.

The J gene is TRBJ1-1, the V gene TRBV28; D remains unclear. Germline-derived CDR1 and CDR2 are MDHEN and SYDVKM. The CDR3 totals 14 residues. Trimming removed 1 base at V and 4 bases at J, with 10 bases between. CDR3 residues: CASSLSRLSTEAFF. CDR3 DNA: TGTGCCAGCAGTTTATCCAGACTGAGCACTGAAGCTTTCTTT.

V gene TRBV19 combines with J gene TRBJ1-1, with D hard to call. The CDR3 consists of 12 residues. Trimming removed 6 bases from V and 0 bases from J, with 5 bases in between. Germline CDR1 is LNHDA and CDR2 is SQIVND (reference sequence). The CDR3 DNA reads as TGTGCCAGTAGGTCGGTGAACACTGAAGCTTTCTTT. Its protein product is CASRSVNTEAFF.

The chain uses TRBV19 and TRBJ1-1; 7 nucleotides match TRBD1. V shed 6 bases, J shed 4 bases, and the junction held 5 bases outside the gene matches. The germline V gene encodes CDR1 LNHDA and CDR2 SQIVND (reference sequence). The CDR3 has 13 residues. As DNA, the CDR3 is TGTGCCAGTAGCCCTACAGGGGTCACTGAAGCTTTCTTT. As protein: CASSPTGVTEAFF.

This chain joins TRBV27 and TRBJ2-1; D may be TRBD2 (6 bases). Looked up from germline, CDR1 is MNHEY and CDR2 is SMNVEV (reference sequence). CDR3 size: 14 residues. V lost 6 bases, J lost 4 bases, and 13 bases lay in between. This CDR3 is CASRPGLDYNEQFF. The CDR3 DNA reads TGTGCCAGCAGACCGGGACTGGATTACAATGAGCAGTTCTTC.

The chain combines TRBV30 with TRBJ2-1; perhaps TRBD1 as D (5 bases). The CDR3 spans 13 residues. CDR1 is GTSNPN, CDR2 SVGIG, per germline (reference sequence). Between the trimmed V and J ends, which lost 0 bases and 8 bases, there was a span of 11 bases. CDR3 DNA sequence: TGTGCCTGGAGTGTAAGCGACAGTCATGAGCAGTTCTTC. Amino acid sequence: CAWSVSDSHEQFF. Using reference TRBV30 and TRBJ2-1 for the parts outside the CDR3, the full variable domain is SQTIHQWPATLVQPVGSPLSLECTVEGTSNPNLYWYRQAAGRGLQLLFYSVGIGQISSEVPQNLSASRPQDRQFILSSKKLLLSDSGFYLCAWSVSDSHEQFFGPGTRLTVL.

The chain carries TRBV2 and TRBJ2-2; D is unclear. V was clipped by 1 base and J by 0 bases, with 3 bases between them. Germline V gene sequence: CDR1 SNHLY, CDR2 FYNNEI. This CDR3 has 14 residues. The CDR3 sequence is CASSEGANTGELFF. As DNA, the CDR3 is TGTGCCAGCAGTGAAGGCGCGAACACCGGGGAGCTGTTTTTT.

The chain uses TRBV27 and TRBJ2-7; 9 bases match TRBD1. With V trimmed by 5 bases and J by 2 bases, 7 bases remained unmatched. The germline CDR1 and CDR2 sequences are MNHEY and SMNVEV (reference sequence). There are 15 residues in the CDR3. The CDR3 DNA sequence: TGTGCCAGCAGTCCCGGGACAGGGCCTACCTACGAGCAGTACTTC. Translation gives CASSPGTGPTYEQYF.